This passage covers 30 T cell receptor beta chains from one sample sequenced in a study of T cell repertoires in cytomegalovirus infection. TCRdb itself ran the reads through MiXCR, one entry per CDR3 protein. The table shows around 770,000 distinct CDR3 sequences, with about 29% occurring only once. The antigens these receptors bind are not known. The sequences come from cultured CD8+ T cells from PBMCs, collected from culture after CMV antigen stimulation. The receptors stem from a human donor in good health (CMV status not recorded). Some clones in this sample may be carry-over from other donors' samples.

The chain couples TRBV25-1 to TRBJ1-3; D is uncertain. V was shortened by 0 bases and J by 3 bases, with 12 bases between the two germline ends. The V gene's germline CDR1 is MGHDK and CDR2 SYGVNS. This CDR3 spans 16 amino acids. For the CDR3, the DNA is TGTGCCAGCAGTGAATACTTCCAGGCCGATGGAAACACCATATATTTT. It specifies CASSEYFQADGNTIYF.

This chain joins TRBV7-2 and TRBJ1-2; 9 nucleotides line up with TRBD1. Per germline, CDR1 SGHTA and CDR2 FQGNSA. The CDR3 consists of 15 residues. V shed 5 bases and J 1 base; nucleotides not matched to a gene: 5. The CDR3 DNA reads TGTGCCAGCAGCCCAGACAGGGGGGATAACTATGGCTACACCTTC. As protein: CASSPDRGDNYGYTF.

This clonotype was picked up a small number of times. This sequence joins TRBV9 and TRBJ2-2; 11 positions match TRBD2. Germline CDR1 SGDLS, CDR2 YYNGEE. CDR3 length: 17 residues. Losses at the gene ends were 2 bases for V and 4 bases for J; bases not matched to a gene: 7. The CDR3: CASSVELAGVFTGELFF. CDR3 sequence (DNA): TGTGCCAGCAGCGTGGAACTAGCGGGGGTCTTCACCGGGGAGCTGTTTTTT.

This clonotype was seen at least ten times. The chain links TRBV7-9 to TRBJ1-1; TRBD1 matches 10 bases. The CDR3 spans 16 residues. The J segment lost 0 bases and the V segment lost 5 bases, leaving 6 bases of the junction unmatched. From germline, CDR1 is SEHNR and CDR2 FQNEAQ (reference sequence). The CDR3 coding sequence is TGTGCCAGCAGCGAGAGACAGGGGGCGGTGAACACTGAAGCTTTCTTT. The encoded protein is CASSERQGAVNTEAFF.

CDR3 DNA: TGCAGTGCTGGGGGGCAGGGACAGTACGAGCAGTACTTC. Protein sequence: CSAGGQGQYEQYF. The rearrangement joins TRBV20-1 to TRBJ2-7, with D possibly TRBD1 on 7 matching bases. Germline V gives CDR1 DFQATT, CDR2 SNEGSKA (reference sequence). The CDR3 is 13 amino acids. V dropped 5 bases and J dropped 4 bases, with 15 bases sitting between them.

The chain joins TRBV20-1 to TRBJ2-3, with D perhaps TRBD2 (5 bases). This CDR3 spans 15 amino acids. The germline V gene has CDR1 DFQATT and CDR2 SNEGSKA (reference sequence). V was cut by 3 bases and J by 2 bases, with 15 bases left in between. Here the CDR3 DNA reads TGCAGTGCTAGGGTTATGCGGGTTTCCACAGATACGCAGTATTTT. It translates to CSARVMRVSTDTQYF.

J is TRBJ2-1 and V is TRBV7-9; tentatively, D is TRBD1 or TRBD2 (6 bases each). This CDR3 contains 17 residues. In germline, CDR1 is SEHNR, CDR2 FQNEAQ (reference sequence). Between the trimmed V and J ends, which lost 1 base and 9 bases, there was a span of 22 bases. The CDR3 region is CASSLDRGGGSNSEQFF. The CDR3 DNA is TGTGCCAGCAGCTTAGACCGTGGAGGGGGAAGCAATAGTGAGCAGTTCTTC.

This clonotype was picked up many times. This rearrangement joins TRBV7-8 to TRBJ1-4; D ambiguous. From germline, CDR1 is SGHVS and CDR2 FQNEAQ. The ends were cut back, 1 base at V and 5 bases at J, with 8 bases in the middle. CDR3 length: 14 amino acids. As DNA, the CDR3 is TGTGCCAGCAGCTTAGGCAGGAGAAATGAAAAACTGTTTTTT. This translates into CASSLGRRNEKLFF.

The chain links TRBV24-1 to TRBJ2-1; D perhaps matches TRBD2 (6 bases). Per the germline V gene, CDR1 is KGHDR and CDR2 is SFDVKD. The CDR3 contains 13 residues. V lost 5 bases to trimming and J lost 5 bases, with 9 bases between them. CDR3 amino acids: CATSVGGNNEQFF. The CDR3 nucleotides are TGTGCCACCAGTGTCGGGGGAAACAATGAGCAGTTCTTC.

J is TRBJ2-2 and V is TRBV12-5, with D perhaps matching TRBD1 (5 bases). Trimming pared 1 base from V and 2 bases from J, leaving 14 bases between. This CDR3 has 17 residues. Germline values: CDR1 LGHNT, CDR2 FRNRAP. The CDR3 DNA is TGTGCTAGTGGTTTGGCCTTCGAGGACATAAACACCGGGGAGCTGTTTTTT. Its translation: CASGLAFEDINTGELFF.

The chain links TRBV6-6 to TRBJ1-2; D ambiguous. This CDR3 has 13 residues. Germline-derived CDR1 and CDR2 are MNHNY and SVGAGI (reference sequence). Trimming cost V 2 bases and J 8 bases, with 12 bases left between them. The CDR3 coding sequence is TGTGCCAGCAGTTACGTTCGGCCCGACGGCTACACCTTC. This codes for CASSYVRPDGYTF.

This clonotype was found many times. This sequence joins TRBV12-3 or TRBV12-4 and TRBJ2-3, with 11 bases fitting TRBD2. The CDR3 is made up of 13 amino acids. Trimming at V came to 6 bases and at J to 6 bases, leaving 2 bases not matched to a gene. The CDR3 here is CASSRTSGDTQYF. The DNA for the CDR3 is TGTGCCAGCAGCAGGACTAGCGGGGATACGCAGTATTTT.

Regarding this clonotype: A read error may explain this, as a much larger clone is one base away. The V call is TRBV7-2, the J call TRBJ2-1; 7 bases are a match to TRBD2. The CDR3 sequence is 16 residues long. The V gene end was trimmed by 2 bases and the J gene end by 3 bases; junction bases not matched to a gene: 7. From germline, CDR1 is SGHTA and CDR2 FQGNSA. CDR3 bases: TGTGCCAGCAGCTTAAGGGCGGGGGTCGACTACAATGAGCAGTTCTTC. Amino acids: CASSLRAGVDYNEQFF.

V and J are TRBV24-1 and TRBJ2-1; 7 bases map to TRBD2. Per germline, CDR1 KGHDR and CDR2 SFDVKD. This CDR3 contains 16 residues. V lost 1 base, J lost 0 bases, and 2 bases stayed unmatched. CDR3 coding DNA: TGTGCCACCAGTGATTTAGGGGAGGGCTCCTACAATGAGCAGTTCTTC. It specifies CATSDLGEGSYNEQFF.

This clonotype was seen ten or more times. DNA for the CDR3: TGTGCCAGCAGCTACTTAGCGGGGGGCTTAACAGATACGCAGTATTTT. This translates into CASSYLAGGLTDTQYF. The rearrangement uses TRBV7-2 and TRBJ2-3, with TRBD2 matching over 10 bases. Germline trimming cut 4 bases from V and 3 bases from J; bases unmatched to any gene: 7. The CDR3 has 16 residues. Germline V lookup: CDR1 SGHTA, CDR2 FQGNSA.

The chain is built from TRBV7-9 and TRBJ2-3; TRBD2 agrees at 8 bases. The J segment lost 3 bases and the V segment lost 5 bases, leaving 4 bases of the junction unmatched. CDR1 and CDR2 (germline): SEHNR, FQNEAQ (reference sequence). There are 14 residues in the CDR3. The CDR3 sequence: CASSPGLETDTQYF. For the CDR3, the DNA is TGTGCCAGCAGCCCGGGACTAGAAACAGATACGCAGTATTTT. The full variable domain, rest sourced from reference TRBV7-9 and TRBJ2-3, is DTGVSQNPRHKITKRGQNVTFRCDPISEHNRLYWYRQTLGQGPEFLTYFQNEAQLEKSRLLSDRFSAERPKGSFSTLEIQRTEQGDSAMYLCASSPGLETDTQYFGPGTRLTVL.

Concerning this clonotype: A read error may account for a junction end that differs from germline. The CDR3 region is CSVSAAPTWVPGGTEALF. DNA of the CDR3: TGCAGTGTTAGTGCGGCCCCCACCTGGGTACCCGGGGGCACTGAAGCTTTGTTT. The rearrangement links TRBV20-1 to TRBJ1-1, with a tentative D call TRBD1 (6 bases). Germline lookup yields CDR1 DFQATT and CDR2 SNEGSKA (reference sequence). This CDR3 region has 18 residues.

V gene TRBV20-1 combines with J gene TRBJ1-6, with D perhaps matching TRBD1 (5 bases). Germline loops: CDR1 DFQATT, CDR2 SNEGSKA (reference sequence). The CDR3 is made up of 14 amino acids. V lost 0 bases and J 7 bases, leaving 10 bases between the germline ends. Here the CDR3 reads CSARDYKGNSPLHF. DNA of the CDR3: TGCAGTGCTAGAGATTACAAGGGGAATTCACCCCTCCACTTT.

The chain employs TRBV7-9 and TRBJ1-2; a possible D gene is TRBD1 (6 bases). The CDR3 totals 12 residues. Germline lookup yields CDR1 SEHNR and CDR2 FQNEAQ (reference sequence). Trimming cost V 5 bases and J 12 bases, with 16 bases left between them. As DNA, the CDR3 is TGTGCCAGCAGCCCTGGGACACCTCGGGACACCTTC. Translated: CASSPGTPRDTF.

The gene calls are TRBV4-1 and TRBJ1-3; D ambiguous. Germline CDR1 reads MGHRA; CDR2 reads YSYEKL. The germline V and J ends were trimmed by 3 bases and 2 bases, with 2 bases remaining between them. The CDR3 contains 12 residues. CDR3 region: CASSQAGNTIYF. The CDR3 DNA sequence: TGCGCCAGCAGCCAGGCTGGAAACACCATATATTTT.

Points on this clonotype: Just one base apart from a much larger clone, this may be a read error. V is TRBV12-3 or TRBV12-4 and J is TRBJ2-1; D unclear. The CDR3 is 15 residues long. CDR3 nucleotide sequence: TGTACCAGCAGCCGGTCCAGAGAAGGAGACACTGAGCAGTTCTTC. As protein: CTSSRSREGDTEQFF.

J is TRBJ2-1 and V is TRBV27; D not resolved. V lost 8 bases to trimming and J lost 6 bases, with 14 bases between them. CDR3 length equals 13 residues. Germline V gene lookup returns CDR1 MNHEY and CDR2 SMNVEV (reference sequence). CDR3 region: CASYLGRGNEQFF. The CDR3 DNA is TGTGCCAGCTATCTGGGCCGCGGCAATGAGCAGTTCTTC.

This clonotype was observed a few times. This sequence joins TRBV27 and TRBJ2-1; D remains ambiguous. The CDR3 sequence is 16 residues long. Germline V gene sequence: CDR1 MNHEY, CDR2 SMNVEV (reference sequence). V was trimmed by 6 bases and J by 0 bases, leaving 15 bases between them. The CDR3 region has the DNA TGTGCCAGCAGAATAGGTTCAACGAGCTCCTACAATGAGCAGTTCTTC. Translated, it gives CASRIGSTSSYNEQFF.

The chain joins TRBV5-6 to TRBJ2-1; possibly TRBD1 for D (6 bases). This CDR3 contains 15 residues. With 0 bases removed from V and 8 bases from J, the gap between germline ends came to 15 bases. The germline V gene has CDR1 SGHDT and CDR2 YYEEEE. CDR3 sequence: CASSLEAGVLDEQFF. The CDR3 region has the DNA TGTGCCAGCAGCTTGGAGGCAGGGGTACTCGATGAGCAGTTCTTC.

This clonotype was counted at least ten times. The CDR3 spells CASTEGAGRNQPQHF. DNA for the CDR3: TGTGCCAGCACCGAAGGGGCAGGGAGGAATCAGCCCCAGCATTTT. The chain is built from TRBV6-1 and TRBJ1-5; D might be TRBD1 (5 bases). Trimming removed 7 bases from V and 4 bases from J, with 17 bases in between. The CDR3 spans 15 residues. Per the germline V gene, CDR1 is MNHNS and CDR2 is SASEGT.

V usage is TRBV7-3 and J usage is TRBJ2-1; maybe TRBD1 (6 bases). The germline CDR1 and CDR2 sequences are SGHTA and FQGTGA. The V gene lost 2 bases and the J gene lost 2 bases, with 10 bases spanning the gap. The CDR3 runs to 15 residues. CDR3 in amino acids: CASSLGTHPYNEQFF. For the CDR3, the DNA is TGTGCCAGCAGCTTAGGGACACATCCCTACAATGAGCAGTTCTTC.

This rearrangement joins TRBV6-1 to TRBJ2-4; possibly TRBD2 for D (6 bases). The germline V gene encodes CDR1 MNHNS and CDR2 SASEGT. V was shortened by 7 bases and J by 3 bases, with 13 bases between the two germline ends. This CDR3 has 14 amino acids. The CDR3, as DNA: TGTGCCAGCATTACGGAGGGAGGCAAAAACATTCAGTACTTC. It specifies CASITEGGKNIQYF.

The V call is TRBV6-2 or TRBV6-3, the J call TRBJ2-3; TRBD1 agrees at 8 bases. Germline assignment: CDR1 MNHEY and CDR2 SVGEGT. Trimming cost V 10 bases and J 0 bases; bases outside gene matches: 6. The CDR3 contains 14 residues. This CDR3 reads CATGQGTSTDTQYF. In DNA form, the CDR3 reads TGTGCCACCGGACAGGGTACAAGCACAGATACGCAGTATTTT.

The chain recombines TRBV5-5 with TRBJ2-1, with D perhaps TRBD1 or TRBD2 (5 bases each). Trimming shortened V by 1 base and J by 5 bases, and 13 bases separated the two germline ends. CDR3 length: 15 residues. Germline CDR1 reads SGHKS; CDR2 reads YYEKEE (reference sequence). In DNA form, the CDR3 reads TGTGCCAGCAGCTTGTGGGGGACGCAGGACAATGAGCAGTTCTTC. Amino acid sequence: CASSLWGTQDNEQFF.

The genes are TRBV7-3 and TRBJ2-1; 7 bases are shared with TRBD2. From germline, CDR1 is SGHTA and CDR2 FQGTGA. This CDR3 is 16 amino acids long. Losses at the gene ends were 5 bases for V and 0 bases for J; bases not matched to a gene: 7. The CDR3 nucleotides read TGTGCCAGCAGCCCCCTCGGGGGGATCTCCTACAATGAGCAGTTCTTC. This sequence encodes CASSPLGGISYNEQFF.